This is a list of T cell receptor beta chains from one sample in a study of blood T cell repertoires in COVID-19. The table came from immunoSEQ multiplex PCR; TCRdb's copy has only in-frame clones and leaves some out. The sample includes fewer than 450,000 clones, about 87% of them seen just once. What was sequenced was peripheral blood. All receptors derive from a woman between 45 and 65 years old with COVID-19, enrolled during active disease. CDR3s include the opening cysteine and the closing phenylalanine or tryptophan. Fields, in order: V gene, clone size, J gene, CDR3 length, D gene, CDR3 DNA, CDR3 protein. A D gene is named only where the DNA matches it firmly. Some rows have no size entry. The others give once, few or many, or a class for an expanded clone.

>TRBV19|.|TRBJ1-1|16|TRBD1
TGTGCCAGTAGTAACAGGGACAGCTACGTGAACACTGAAGCTTTCTTT
CASSNRDSYVNTEAFF
>TRBV2|.|TRBJ2-7|11|.
TGTGCCAGCACGGGTTTTTACGAGCAGTACTTC
CASTGFYEQYF
>TRBV7-9|.|TRBJ1-1|16|.
TGTGCCAGCAGCTCCCCAACAGGCTTCGTCTCAACTGAAGCTTTCTTT
CASSSPTGFVSTEAFF
>TRBV27|.|TRBJ2-1|13|TRBD2
TGTGCCACATCTCCGGGACTAAACAATGAGCAGTTCTTC
CATSPGLNNEQFF
>TRBV5-4|.|TRBJ1-2|15|TRBD1
TGTGCCAGCAGCTTCTCCACAGGGGTTAGCTATGGCTACACCTTC
CASSFSTGVSYGYTF
>TRBV5-1|.|TRBJ1-5|14|TRBD1
TGCGCCAGCAGCTTAGGACAGGGGGATCAGCCCCAGCATTTT
CASSLGQGDQPQHF
>TRBV19|.|TRBJ1-1|12|.
TGTGCCACCCGGCGGGAATCGGCTGAAGCTTTCTTT
CATRRESAEAFF
>TRBV29-1|.|TRBJ1-2|13|TRBD1
TGCAGCGTCATAGTTGGGACAGAGTACGGCTACACCTTC
CSVIVGTEYGYTF
>TRBV5-1|.|TRBJ2-3|17|TRBD2
TGCGCCAGCAGCTGGGGGACTAGCGGGGGCAGCACAGATACGCAGTATTTT
CASSWGTSGGSTDTQYF
>TRBV6-1|.|TRBJ2-7|16|TRBD2
TGTGCCAGCAGTGTGAGGAGCGGGGGGCCCCTCTACGAGCAGTACTTC
CASSVRSGGPLYEQYF
>TRBV11-2|.|TRBJ2-6|16|.
TGTGCCAGCAGCTTACGGGGAAGGTCTGGGGCCAACGTCCTGACTTTC
CASSLRGRSGANVLTF
>TRBV7-6|.|TRBJ2-1|14|.
TGTGCCAGCAGCTTATCTAGCTCCTACAATGAGCAGTTCTTC
CASSLSSSYNEQFF
>TRBV11-2|.|TRBJ1-5|14|.
TGTGCCAGCAGCTTAGATAGCGGCGGTCAGCCCCAGCATTTT
CASSLDSGGQPQHF
>TRBV11-1|.|TRBJ1-6|14|.
TGTGCCAGCAGCTTCGCTCAGACAGATTCACCCCTCCACTTT
CASSFAQTDSPLHF
>TRBV6-5|.|TRBJ1-5|15|TRBD1
TGTGCCAGCAGCCACAGGGGTATGAGCAATCAGCCCCAGCATTTT
CASSHRGMSNQPQHF
>TRBV14|.|TRBJ2-7|16|.
TGTGCCAGCAGCCAAGATTCAGGAGGGAGCTCCTACGAGCAGTACTTC
CASSQDSGGSSYEQYF
>TRBV27|.|TRBJ2-3|13|TRBD2
TGTGCCGGGCAGCGGGGGGGCACAGATACGCAGTATTTT
CAGQRGGTDTQYF
>TRBV6-5|.|TRBJ1-6|13|.
TGTGCCACTCAGCGGGGTTTGGGTTCACCCCTCCACTTT
CATQRGLGSPLHF
>TRBV6-1|.|TRBJ2-5|13|.
TGTGCCAGCAGTGAGGGCAGGGGCGAGACCCAGTACTTC
CASSEGRGETQYF
>TRBV7-6|.|TRBJ2-2|16|TRBD2
TGTGCCAGCAGCCATAGCAGCGGGGGGGCGTCAGGGGAGCTGTTTTTT
CASSHSSGGASGELFF
>TRBV3-1/TRBV3-2|.|TRBJ2-1|13|.
TGTGCCAGCAGCCAAGGCGAGGTCAATGAGCAGTTCTTC
CASSQGEVNEQFF
>TRBV19|.|TRBJ1-1|14|.
TGTGCCAATAGTATAACCAGGGCAAACACTGAAGCTTTCTTT
CANSITRANTEAFF
>TRBV6-6|few|TRBJ1-1|14|TRBD1
TGTGCCAGCATTACGGGACAGGGAAACACTGAAGCTTTCTTT
CASITGQGNTEAFF
>TRBV30|.|TRBJ1-2|15|.
TGTGCCTGGAGCGGGGGACCGGAGGGGATATATGGCTACACCTTC
CAWSGGPEGIYGYTF
>TRBV9|.|TRBJ2-5|15|TRBD1
TGTGCCAGCAGCGTGACGCCGGGACAGCAAGAGACCCAGTACTTC
CASSVTPGQQETQYF
>TRBV7-7|.|TRBJ2-2|17|.
TGTGCCAGCAGCTCACACGCGGGTAGCGCGAACACCGGGGAGCTGTTTTTT
CASSSHAGSANTGELFF
>TRBV6-5|.|TRBJ2-7|13|TRBD1
TGTGCCAGCAGTTCGGCGACAGGGCACGAGCAGTACTTC
CASSSATGHEQYF
>TRBV5-1|.|TRBJ1-6|16|.
TGCGCCAGCAGCGCTGCAGGGAACACCTATAATTCACCCCTCCACTTT
CASSAAGNTYNSPLHF
>TRBV11-2|.|TRBJ1-5|12|TRBD1
TGTGCCAGCAGTACAGGGGATCAGCCCCAGCATTTT
CASSTGDQPQHF
>TRBV7-2|.|TRBJ1-6|15|TRBD1
TGTGCCAGCAGCTCTCGGACAGGGCAGAATTCACCCCTCCACTTT
CASSSRTGQNSPLHF
>TRBV11-2|.|TRBJ2-7|15|.
TGTGCCAGCAGCTTTATTGAGAAACAGGGATACGAGCAGTACTTC
CASSFIEKQGYEQYF
>TRBV11-2|.|TRBJ1-2|13|.
TGTGCCAGCAGCCCCTTAACGGTGGTTGGCTACACCTTC
CASSPLTVVGYTF
>TRBV3-1/TRBV3-2|.|TRBJ1-1|14|TRBD1
TGTGCCAGCAGCCAAAATACAGGGGATACTGAAGCTTTCTTT
CASSQNTGDTEAFF
>TRBV30|.|TRBJ1-5|14|TRBD1
TGTGCCTGGAGTCCAGGGGGGCTCGGGCAGCCCCAGCATTTT
CAWSPGGLGQPQHF
>TRBV27|.|TRBJ1-1|14|.
TGTGCCAGCAGTTACGGTCCCAGGGACACTGAAGCTTTCTTT
CASSYGPRDTEAFF
>TRBV5-1|.|TRBJ1-1|14|.
TGCGCCAGCTCCAATGTGGGGGGGGACACTGAAGCTTTCTTT
CASSNVGGDTEAFF
>TRBV4-1|.|TRBJ1-4|16|.
TGCGCCAGCAGCCAAGATTACGGGTTCACTAATGAAAAACTGTTTTTT
CASSQDYGFTNEKLFF
>TRBV27|.|TRBJ2-6|14|.
TGTGCCAGCAGTTATAGCTCTGGGGCCAACGTCCTGACTTTC
CASSYSSGANVLTF
>TRBV15|once|TRBJ2-1|16|TRBD2
TGTGCCACCAGCAGAAATCTAGCGGGGGGGAAGAATGAGCAGTTCTTC
CATSRNLAGGKNEQFF
>TRBV28|.|TRBJ1-1|12|.
TGTGCCAGCAGCTCTACGAGCACTGAAGCTTTCTTT
CASSSTSTEAFF
>TRBV6-5|.|TRBJ1-4|14|TRBD1
TGTGCCAGCAGGTCGGGACAGGGGAATGAAAAACTGTTTTTT
CASRSGQGNEKLFF
>TRBV19|.|TRBJ2-7|13|.
TGTGCCAGTAGTCGACAGGTCTTCTACGAGCAGTACTTC
CASSRQVFYEQYF
>TRBV29-1|.|TRBJ1-1|12|.
TGCAGCGTTGCTCCATCAGGGGCTGGCGCTTTCTTT
CSVAPSGAGAFF
>TRBV19|.|TRBJ1-3|14|.
TGTGCCAGTAACCAACTAACCTCTGGAAACACCATATATTTT
CASNQLTSGNTIYF
>TRBV5-8|.|TRBJ1-5|14|.
TGTGCCAGCAGCTTGGAACAGCCAGGGCAGCCCCAGCATTTT
CASSLEQPGQPQHF
>TRBV5-1|.|TRBJ2-1|14|.
TGCGCCAGCAGCTTCGGAGATACTCCCAATGAGCAGTTCTTC
CASSFGDTPNEQFF
>TRBV28|.|TRBJ2-1|16|.
TGTGCCAGCAGTTTAGGCCGGGGGGCGCCCTACAATGAGCAGTTCTTC
CASSLGRGAPYNEQFF
>TRBV5-6|.|TRBJ2-7|15|.
TGTGCCAGCAGCCGGACAGGGAGGGAGTCCTACGAGCAGTACTTC
CASSRTGRESYEQYF
>TRBV27|once|TRBJ2-7|15|TRBD1
TGTGCCAGCAGCCCCGGGACAGGGAGCTCCTACGAGCAGTACTTC
CASSPGTGSSYEQYF
>TRBV7-9|once|TRBJ1-1|14|.
TGTGCCAGCAGCTTGGACATTGACGGCACTGAAGCTTTCTTT
CASSLDIDGTEAFF
>TRBV5-6|.|TRBJ1-1|13|.
TGTGCCAGCAGCTTGGTGGTACAAGCGGGAACTTTCTTT
CASSLVVQAGTFF
>TRBV5-1|.|TRBJ2-1|15|TRBD1
TGCGCCAGCAGCCTCGGGACAGGGGACTACAATGAGCAGTTCTTC
CASSLGTGDYNEQFF
>TRBV12-5|.|TRBJ1-2|17|TRBD1
TGTGCTAGTGGTTTGGTAATCGGGGGCAGGGGGACCTATGGCTACACCTTC
CASGLVIGGRGTYGYTF
>TRBV24-1|.|TRBJ2-1|14|TRBD2
TGTGCCACCAGTGCGGGGGAGGGATACAATGAGCAGTTCTTC
CATSAGEGYNEQFF